Presented here are 27 T cell receptor beta chains from one specimen sequenced in a study of naive and memory T cell subsets (dated by TCRdb to about 2017). The study described a robust, sensitive protocol for amplifying, sequencing and analyzing TCRs, using 3' ligation of a UMI-containing oligonucleotide to TCR cDNA. The receptor library was made with 5' RACE. Sequencing relied on an Illumina MiSeq. Four rounds of PCR, run with the SP2 primer together with nested alpha and beta constant region primers, were used to amplify the ligated cDNA. TCRdb trimmed the raw reads at Q25, called clones with MiXCR and kept productive beta chains. Under each unique CDR3 protein, matching rows form one entry showing the most common genes and DNA. This sample has roughly 30,000 distinct CDR3 sequences in its table, and approximately 15% of those were observed once. The ten largest clones take up 2% to 3% of the sample.

These receptors originate from a female donor in good health.

This clonotype was seen many times. V usage is TRBV20-1 and J usage is TRBJ2-1; D remains ambiguous. This CDR3 region has 14 residues. V lost 6 bases and J lost 6, with 18 bases in between. Germline V gene data show CDR1 as DFQATT and CDR2 as SNEGSKA (reference sequence). CDR3 sequence reads: CSAIPTPGPNEQFF. The CDR3 nucleotides are TGCAGTGCCATTCCTACCCCCGGTCCCAATGAGCAGTTCTTC.

This clonotype turned up a few times. J is TRBJ1-4 and V is TRBV7-9; D uncertain. V was pared by 5 bases and J by 4 bases, with 14 bases between. Germline V lookup: CDR1 SEHNR, CDR2 FQNEAQ (reference sequence). This CDR3 contains 15 residues. Written as DNA, the CDR3 is TGTGCCAGCAGCCACCCCACAGATGATAATGAAAAACTGTTTTTT. Translating it yields CASSHPTDDNEKLFF. The full variable domain, rest sourced from reference TRBV7-9 and TRBJ1-4, is DTGVSQNPRHKITKRGQNVTFRCDPISEHNRLYWYRQTLGQGPEFLTYFQNEAQLEKSRLLSDRFSAERPKGSFSTLEIQRTEQGDSAMYLCASSHPTDDNEKLFFGSGTQLSVL.

The chain has TRBV7-2 and TRBJ2-7; TRBD2 is a possible D gene (6 bases). V was shortened by 3 bases and J by 2 bases, with 8 bases between the two germline ends. The CDR3 runs 13 residues. From germline, CDR1 is SGHTA and CDR2 FQGNSA. The CDR3 region is CASSFGLTYEQYF. The CDR3 coding sequence is TGTGCCAGCAGCTTTGGACTAACCTACGAGCAGTACTTC.

The rearrangement links TRBV12-3 or TRBV12-4 to TRBJ1-5; D is uncertain. V shed 4 bases and J shed 0 bases, with 10 bases lying between them. This CDR3 region has 15 residues. The CDR3 loop reads CASSSRTASNQPQHF. CDR3 DNA sequence: TGTGCCAGCAGTTCGCGGACGGCTAGCAATCAGCCCCAGCATTTT.

The sample holds many counts of this clonotype. The chain employs TRBV27 and TRBJ1-5; no clear D. CDR1 is MNHEY, CDR2 SMNVEV, per germline (reference sequence). The CDR3 length is 13 residues. V was cut by 5 bases and J by 2 bases, with 7 bases left in between. The CDR3: CASSVTGNQPQHF. CDR3 coding DNA: TGTGCCAGCAGTGTCACTGGCAATCAGCCCCAGCATTTT.

The chain carries TRBV11-2 and TRBJ1-1; the match to TRBD1 covers 7 bases. V dropped 6 bases and J dropped 10; count of bases not matched to a gene: 17. There are 15 residues in the CDR3. The V gene's germline CDR1 is SGHAT and CDR2 FQNNGV. CDR3 sequence (DNA): TGTGCCAGCAGTTTGACAGGGACTGATGGGCGCGGAGCTTTCTTT. Translated, it gives CASSLTGTDGRGAFF.

This clonotype was observed a few times. The J gene is TRBJ1-5, the V gene TRBV2; D is uncertain. The CDR3 covers 13 residues. CDR1 is SNHLY, CDR2 FYNNEI, per germline. V gave up 3 bases and J gave up 7 bases, with 10 bases separating them. CDR3 coding DNA: TGTGCCAGCAGTGAGGGCAGCAGGCAGCCCCAGCATTTT. Translated: CASSEGSRQPQHF.

The V call is TRBV5-1, the J call TRBJ2-3; possibly TRBD2 for D (5 bases). V dropped 0 bases and J dropped 2 bases, with 7 bases sitting between them. CDR3 length equals 14 residues. Germline values: CDR1 SGHRS, CDR2 YFSETQ. CDR3 in amino acids: CASSLGEHTDTQYF. CDR3 DNA: TGCGCCAGCAGCTTGGGGGAGCACACAGATACGCAGTATTTT.

This clonotype came up a few times. A much larger clone differs from this one at a single base, so this may be a read error. The CDR3 reads CASSVWDRTKNYGYTF. In DNA, the CDR3 is TGTGCCAGCAGTGTATGGGACCGTACGAAAAACTATGGCTACACCTTC. The rearrangement links TRBV6-1 to TRBJ1-2, with D perhaps matching TRBD1 (5 bases). The CDR3 extends over 16 amino acids. CDR1 is MNHNS and CDR2 is SASEGT in the germline V gene. V gave up 4 bases and J gave up 2 bases, with 17 bases separating them.

This clonotype was detected many times. This chain joins TRBV27 and TRBJ1-2; perhaps TRBD1 as D (5 bases). The CDR3 runs 11 residues. Trimming removed 10 bases at V and 12 bases at J, with 18 bases between. CDR1 MNHEY and CDR2 SMNVEV come from the germline V gene (reference sequence). Here the CDR3 DNA reads TGTGCCACATATTCCGCAGGGCGTGACACCTTC. The encoded protein is CATYSAGRDTF.

In its sample, this clonotype was seen a few times. V gene TRBV5-1 combines with J gene TRBJ2-3; TRBD2 matches at 13 bases. V shed 4 bases and J 0 bases; nucleotides not matched to a gene: 5. CDR1 is SGHRS, CDR2 YFSETQ, per germline. This CDR3 comprises 17 residues. CDR3 coding DNA: TGCGCCAGCAGCAGGGGACTAGCGGGGACTAGCACAGATACGCAGTATTTT. This gives the protein CASSRGLAGTSTDTQYF.

This clonotype was recorded many times. The chain uses TRBV18 and TRBJ1-5; TRBD1 is a possible D gene (6 bases). CDR3 length: 16 amino acids. Germline-derived CDR1 and CDR2 are KGHSH and LQKENI. The ends were cut back, 3 bases at V and 5 bases at J, with 17 bases in the middle. CDR3 sequence reads: CASSPLGRGEDQPQHF. DNA of the CDR3: TGTGCCAGCTCACCTCTCGGCAGGGGCGAGGATCAGCCCCAGCATTTT.

V gene TRBV12-3 or TRBV12-4 combines with J gene TRBJ1-1, with 7 bases fitting TRBD1. The CDR3 consists of 15 residues. With 5 bases clipped from V and 5 bases from J, the junction kept 11 bases outside the gene matches. The CDR3 coding sequence is TGTGCCAGCAGTCCCCTCGGCAGGGGGGTGACTGAAGCTTTCTTT. It translates to CASSPLGRGVTEAFF.

This clonotype was recorded at least ten times. The chain combines TRBV27 with TRBJ2-7, with D uncertain. This CDR3 contains 15 residues. CDR1 is MNHEY, CDR2 SMNVEV, per germline (reference sequence). The germline V and J ends were trimmed by 1 base and 0 bases, with 10 bases remaining between them. The CDR3 DNA reads TGTGCCAGCAGTTTATTGGGTAAGAGCTCCTACGAGCAGTACTTC. Translating it yields CASSLLGKSSYEQYF.

About this clonotype itself: Relative to the germline gene, one junction end is altered; a read error may explain this. The J gene is TRBJ1-1, the V gene TRBV9; weak D call: TRBD1 (5 bases). The germline V gene encodes CDR1 SGDLS and CDR2 YYNGEE. This CDR3 contains 15 residues. DNA for the CDR3: TGTGCCAGCAGCGCAGACGAGGATATGGACACTGAGGCTTTCTTT. Protein product: CASSADEDMDTEAFF.

This clonotype was seen a handful of times. V gene TRBV4-1 combines with J gene TRBJ2-7, with 7 bases matching TRBD1. The CDR3 consists of 15 residues. With 2 bases clipped from V and 2 bases from J, the junction kept 6 bases outside the gene matches. Germline CDR1 is MGHRA and CDR2 is YSYEKL. The CDR3 is CASSQSSGQTYEQYF. CDR3 coding DNA: TGCGCCAGCAGCCAATCCTCGGGACAGACCTACGAGCAGTACTTC.

V is TRBV5-1 and J is TRBJ1-6; tentatively, D is TRBD1 (5 bases). Trimming pared 0 bases from V and 11 bases from J, leaving 18 bases between. The CDR3 sequence is 16 residues long. From germline, CDR1 is SGHRS and CDR2 YFSETQ. The CDR3 is CASSLGMTIREAPLHF. The CDR3 nucleotides read TGCGCCAGCAGCTTGGGAATGACAATCAGGGAGGCACCCCTCCACTTT.

This rearrangement joins TRBV5-8 to TRBJ2-3; the D gene is possibly TRBD2 (6 bases). Looked up from germline, CDR1 is SGHTS and CDR2 is YDEGEE. The CDR3 is 16 residues long. Between the trimmed V and J ends, which lost 5 bases and 1 base, there was a span of 17 bases. The CDR3, as DNA: TGTGCCAGCAGACCGGGCCCATGGGGGGGCACAGATACGCAGTATTTT. Translation gives CASRPGPWGGTDTQYF.

This clonotype was seen repeatedly, ten times or more. The chain joins TRBV5-6 to TRBJ1-2, with D uncertain. Trimming stripped 4 bases from V and 7 bases from J, with 14 bases between. The CDR3 extends over 13 amino acids. The V gene's germline CDR1 is SGHDT and CDR2 YYEEEE. The CDR3 region has the DNA TGTGCCAGCAGCGCAGGAGCGCGGTCTGGCTACACCTTC. Amino acids: CASSAGARSGYTF.

Note on this clonotype: It may be a read error: a sequence one base away is much more abundant. This chain connects TRBV15 to TRBJ2-3; 10 bases align to TRBD2. The J segment lost 4 bases and the V segment lost 8 bases, leaving 6 bases of the junction unmatched. The germline V gene has CDR1 LNHNV and CDR2 YYDKDF (reference sequence). This CDR3 comprises 14 residues. The CDR3 is CATGSGGDADTQYF. The CDR3 DNA follows: TGTGCCACCGGGAGCGGGGGGGACGCAGATACGCAGTATTTT.

This clonotype was observed many times. This chain links TRBV5-5 with TRBJ2-7; D may be TRBD1 (6 bases). V lost 0 bases to trimming and J lost 2 bases, with 9 bases between them. CDR1 SGHKS and CDR2 YYEKEE come from the germline V gene (reference sequence). The CDR3 has 14 amino acids. In DNA, the CDR3 is TGTGCCAGCAGCTTGGGGGGGCAGGCCTACGAGCAGTACTTC. Translating gives CASSLGGQAYEQYF.

This clonotype was detected ten times or more. The chain is built from TRBV6-2 or TRBV6-3 and TRBJ2-1; D possibly corresponds to TRBD2 (6 bases). Germline V gives CDR1 MNHEY, CDR2 SVGEGT. The length of the CDR3 is 14 residues. Trimming pared 11 bases from V and 1 base from J, leaving 15 bases between. DNA of the CDR3: TGTGCCCACGTACGGGACTGGTCCTACAATGAGCAGTTCTTC. Its translation: CAHVRDWSYNEQFF.

V gene TRBV12-3 or TRBV12-4 combines with J gene TRBJ2-7; 7 nucleotides align to TRBD1. CDR3 length: 18 amino acids. Trimming at V came to 5 bases and at J to 2 bases, leaving 18 bases not matched to a gene. As DNA, the CDR3 is TGTGCCAGCAGTCTAGGTTCAGGACAGGTGGGTGAGGCCTACGAGCAGTACTTC. Protein sequence: CASSLGSGQVGEAYEQYF.

This chain joins TRBV9 and TRBJ1-1; a possible D gene is TRBD1 (6 bases). The germline V gene encodes CDR1 SGDLS and CDR2 YYNGEE. There are 15 residues in the CDR3. V shed 0 bases and J shed 1 base, with 10 bases lying between them. The CDR3, as DNA: TGTGCCAGCAGCGTAGTTGTGGGGGCGAACACTGAAGCTTTCTTT. This codes for CASSVVVGANTEAFF.

This chain joins TRBV5-1 and TRBJ2-3; TRBD1 might be the D (6 bases). The V end lost 2 bases, the J end lost 0 bases, and 10 bases lay between the germline ends. Germline values: CDR1 SGHRS, CDR2 YFSETQ. The CDR3 consists of 15 residues. The CDR3 bases are TGCGCCAGCAGCTTCAGGGGCGTTAGCACAGATACGCAGTATTTT. Amino acid sequence: CASSFRGVSTDTQYF.

This clonotype was detected many times. This chain links TRBV20-1 with TRBJ2-3; D call uncertain. Looked up from germline, CDR1 is DFQATT and CDR2 is SNEGSKA (reference sequence). This CDR3 spans 13 amino acids. V was pared by 0 bases and J by 6 bases, with 10 bases between. CDR3 in amino acids: CSARDGDIDTQYF. The CDR3 nucleotides read TGCAGTGCTAGAGATGGAGATATTGATACGCAGTATTTT.

This clonotype has at least ten counts. The chain has TRBV20-1 and TRBJ2-3; 7 nucleotides align to TRBD2. Germline V gives CDR1 DFQATT, CDR2 SNEGSKA (reference sequence). The CDR3 has 12 amino acids. The J segment lost 7 bases and the V segment lost 3 bases, leaving 4 bases of the junction unmatched. CDR3 residues: CSASGGIYTQYF. CDR3 in DNA: TGCAGTGCTAGCGGGGGGATTTATACGCAGTATTTT.